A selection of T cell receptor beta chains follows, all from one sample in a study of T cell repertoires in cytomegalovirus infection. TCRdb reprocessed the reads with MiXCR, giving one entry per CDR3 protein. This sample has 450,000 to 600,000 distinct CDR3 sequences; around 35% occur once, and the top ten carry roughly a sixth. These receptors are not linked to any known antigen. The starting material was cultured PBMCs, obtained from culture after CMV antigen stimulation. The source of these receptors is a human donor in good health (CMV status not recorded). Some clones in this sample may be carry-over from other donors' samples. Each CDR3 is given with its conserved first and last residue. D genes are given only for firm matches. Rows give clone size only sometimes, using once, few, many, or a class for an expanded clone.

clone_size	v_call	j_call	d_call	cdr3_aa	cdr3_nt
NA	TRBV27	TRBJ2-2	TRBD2	CASSPSGRPGTGELFF	TGTGCCAGCAGCCCTAGCGGGAGGCCGGGCACCGGGGAGCTGTTTTTT
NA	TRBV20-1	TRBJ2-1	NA	CSAGPGLYNEQFF	TGCAGTGCCGGACCGGGACTTTACAATGAGCAGTTCTTC
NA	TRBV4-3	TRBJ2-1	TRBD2	CASSQLLTPGTSGPRSYNEQFF	TGCGCCAGCAGCCAACTCCTTACACCCGGGACTAGCGGACCCCGCTCCTACAATGAGCAGTTCTTC
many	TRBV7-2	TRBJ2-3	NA	CASSLVRATDTQYF	TGTGCCAGCAGCTTAGTGCGGGCCACAGATACGCAGTATTTT
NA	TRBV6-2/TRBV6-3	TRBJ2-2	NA	CASSYPLGGELFF	TGTGCCAGCAGTTACCCGCTTGGCGGGGAGCTGTTTTTT
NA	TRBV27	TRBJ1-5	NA	CASSTAGASNQPQHF	TGTGCCAGCAGTACCGCAGGGGCCTCCAATCAGCCCCAGCATTTT
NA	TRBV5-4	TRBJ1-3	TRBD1	CASSSQGSSGNTIYF	TGTGCCAGCAGCTCACAGGGGAGCTCTGGAAACACCATATATTTT
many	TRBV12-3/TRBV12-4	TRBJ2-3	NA	CASSPKGSGSTDTQYF	TGTGCCAGCAGTCCTAAAGGGTCAGGAAGCACAGATACGCAGTATTTT
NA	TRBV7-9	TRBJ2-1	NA	CASSPNYEQFF	TGTGCCAGCAGCCCCAACTATGAGCAGTTCTTC
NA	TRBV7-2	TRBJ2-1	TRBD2	CASSRTELAGYNEQFF	TGTGCCAGCAGCCGCACCGAACTAGCGGGGTACAATGAGCAGTTCTTC
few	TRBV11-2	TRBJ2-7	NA	CASSLDRPNEQYF	TGTGCCAGCAGCTTAGATAGGCCTAACGAGCAGTACTTC
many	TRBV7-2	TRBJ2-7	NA	CASSSRSNEQYF	TGTGCCAGCAGCTCAAGATCCAACGAGCAGTACTTC
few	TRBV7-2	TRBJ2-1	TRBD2	CASSHQASGAGGGEQFF	TGTGCCAGCAGCCACCAAGCAAGCGGGGCTGGCGGAGGTGAGCAGTTCTTC
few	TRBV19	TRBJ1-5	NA	CASSIVQGYQPQHF	TGTGCCAGTAGTATAGTCCAGGGTTATCAGCCCCAGCATTTT
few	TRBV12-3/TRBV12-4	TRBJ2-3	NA	CASSFLQRTDTQYF	TGTGCCAGCAGTTTCCTACAGCGCACAGATACGCAGTATTTT
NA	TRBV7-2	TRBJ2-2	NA	CASSLAVTNTGELFF	TGTGCCAGCAGCTTAGCGGTCACGAACACCGGGGAGCTGTTTTTT
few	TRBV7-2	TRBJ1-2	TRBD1	CASSLDGQGLYGYTF	TGTGCCAGCAGCTTAGACGGACAGGGGTTATATGGCTACACCTTC
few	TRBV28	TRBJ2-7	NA	CATQRGASYEQYF	TGTGCCACCCAGAGGGGAGCTTCCTACGAGCAGTACTTC
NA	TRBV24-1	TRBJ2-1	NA	CATRDREGSYNEQFF	TGTGCCACCAGGGACAGAGAGGGGTCCTACAATGAGCAGTTCTTC
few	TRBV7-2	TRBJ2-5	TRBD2	CASRVVGTSGQETQYF	TGTGCCAGCAGGGTCGTCGGGACTAGCGGCCAAGAGACCCAGTACTTC
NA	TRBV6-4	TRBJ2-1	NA	CASSDSNLRALNEQFF	TGTGCCAGCAGTGACTCGAACCTTAGAGCGCTGAATGAGCAGTTCTTC
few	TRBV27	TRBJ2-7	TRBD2	CASKAGGAYEQYF	TGTGCCAGCAAGGCGGGAGGCGCCTACGAGCAGTACTTC
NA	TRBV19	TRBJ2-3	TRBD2	CASSRAGGPLSPDTQYF	TGTGCCAGTAGTCGGGCGGGAGGGCCCTTAAGCCCAGATACGCAGTATTTT
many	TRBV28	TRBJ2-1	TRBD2	CASSLPLSARQDLTWGLVGEQFF	TGTGCCAGCAGTTTACCCCTGTCCGCGAGGCAAGATCTGACCTGGGGACTAGTGGGGGAGCAGTTCTTC
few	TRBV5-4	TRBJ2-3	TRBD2	CASGLAGDTDTQYF	TGTGCCAGCGGACTAGCGGGAGACACAGATACGCAGTATTTT
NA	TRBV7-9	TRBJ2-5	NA	CASSFDAIQETQYF	TGTGCCAGCAGCTTCGATGCTATACAAGAGACCCAGTACTTC
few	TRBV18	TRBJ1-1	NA	CASSPQAPGNGAEAFF	TGTGCCAGCTCACCCCAAGCCCCAGGGAATGGGGCTGAAGCTTTCTTT
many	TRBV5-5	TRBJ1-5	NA	CASSLEQRNQPQHF	TGTGCCAGCAGCTTGGAACAGCGGAATCAGCCCCAGCATTTT
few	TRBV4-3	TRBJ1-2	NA	CASSQGGTSYGYTF	TGCGCCAGCAGCCAAGGGGGGACAAGCTATGGCTACACCTTC
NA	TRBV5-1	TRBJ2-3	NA	CASSQDSTSTDTQYF	TGCGCCAGCAGCCAGGACAGCACTAGCACAGATACGCAGTATTTT
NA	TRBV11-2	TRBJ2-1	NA	CASSLGSSPSYNEQFF	TGTGCCAGCAGCTTAGGCTCCTCGCCCTCCTACAATGAGCAGTTCTTC
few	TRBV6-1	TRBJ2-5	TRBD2	CASRGLAGNQETQYF	TGTGCCAGCAGGGGACTAGCGGGGAACCAAGAGACCCAGTACTTC
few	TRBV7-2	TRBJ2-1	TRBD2	CASSFGASGRGANEQFF	TGTGCCAGCAGCTTCGGGGCCAGCGGGAGGGGGGCCAATGAGCAGTTCTTC
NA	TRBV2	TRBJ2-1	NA	CASRDASGVFEQFF	TGTGCCAGCAGGGACGCGAGTGGCGTTTTTGAGCAGTTCTTC
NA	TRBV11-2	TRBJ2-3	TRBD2	CASSSTRTSGRSTDTQYF	TGTGCCAGCAGCTCCACGCGGACTAGCGGGAGGTCGACAGATACGCAGTATTTT
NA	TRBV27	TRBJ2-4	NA	CASRSIAGQNIQYF	TGTGCCAGCCGAAGTATAGCAGGGCAAAACATTCAGTACTTC
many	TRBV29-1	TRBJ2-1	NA	CSVTPRGTLNNEQFF	TGCAGCGTCACGCCGAGGGGGACGTTGAACAATGAGCAGTTCTTC
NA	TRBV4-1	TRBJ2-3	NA	CASSQDLGDTQYF	TGCGCCAGCAGCCAAGATCTTGGGGATACGCAGTATTTT
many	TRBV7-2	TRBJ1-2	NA	CASQSIGGAVRGGYTF	TGTGCCAGCCAATCCATCGGGGGGGCGGTACGAGGTGGCTACACCTTC
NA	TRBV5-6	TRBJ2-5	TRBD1	CASSPTNYRGETQYF	TGTGCCAGCAGCCCGACAAACTACAGGGGAGAGACCCAGTACTTC
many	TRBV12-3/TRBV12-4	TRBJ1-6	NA	CASSSGPVNSPLHF	TGTGCCAGCAGTTCCGGCCCGGTGAATTCACCCCTCCACTTT
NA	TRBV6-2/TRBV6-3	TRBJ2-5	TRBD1	CASSYRGRRETQYF	TGTGCCAGCAGTTACAGGGGGCGTCGGGAGACCCAGTACTTC
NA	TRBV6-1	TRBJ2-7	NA	CASRKKGFSYEQYF	TGTGCCAGCAGAAAGAAGGGGTTTTCCTACGAGCAGTACTTC
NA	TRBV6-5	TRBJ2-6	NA	CASSRLPPAPTSGANVLTF	TGTGCCAGCAGTCGGCTCCCACCAGCGCCTACCTCTGGGGCCAACGTCCTGACTTTC
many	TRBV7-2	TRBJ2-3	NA	CASSFEGGGTDTQYF	TGTGCCAGCAGCTTTGAGGGAGGAGGCACAGATACGCAGTATTTT
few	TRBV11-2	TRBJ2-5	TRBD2	CASSLSGRTQETQYF	TGTGCCAGCAGCTTGAGCGGGAGGACCCAAGAGACCCAGTACTTC
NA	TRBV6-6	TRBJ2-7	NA	CASSYPPDPEQYF	TGTGCCAGCAGTTACCCGCCAGATCCCGAGCAGTACTTC
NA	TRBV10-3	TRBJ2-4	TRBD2	CAISDPLGGTIQYF	TGTGCCATCAGTGATCCTCTGGGGGGGACTATTCAGTACTTC
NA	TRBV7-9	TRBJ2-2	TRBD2	CASSPGLAGYNTGELFF	TGTGCCAGCAGCCCGGGACTAGCGGGATATAACACCGGGGAGCTGTTTTTT
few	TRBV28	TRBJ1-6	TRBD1	CASSPTWDRANYNSPLHF	TGTGCCAGCAGTCCAACCTGGGACAGGGCAAACTATAATTCACCCCTCCACTTT
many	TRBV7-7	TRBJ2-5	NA	CASSLLGMRETQYF	TGTGCTAGCAGCTTACTCGGAATGAGAGAGACCCAGTACTTC